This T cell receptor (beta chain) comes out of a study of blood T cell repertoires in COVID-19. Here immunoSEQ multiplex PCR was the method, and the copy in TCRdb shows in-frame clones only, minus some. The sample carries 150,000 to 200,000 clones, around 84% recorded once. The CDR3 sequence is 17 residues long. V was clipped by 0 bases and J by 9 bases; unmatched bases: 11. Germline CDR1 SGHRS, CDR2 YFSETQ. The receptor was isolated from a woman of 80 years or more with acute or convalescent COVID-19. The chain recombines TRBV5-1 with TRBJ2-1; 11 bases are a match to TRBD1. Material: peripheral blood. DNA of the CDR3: TGCGCCAGCAGCTTGGCCCCTCGAGGACAGGGGGCGAGTGAGCAGTTCTTC. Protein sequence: CASSLAPRGQGASEQFF.